The 20 T cell receptor beta chains below come from one sample, sequenced in a study of spatial heterogeneity in lung cancer. Time point defined: sample taken at primary tumor resection. A single record per CDR3 protein comes from TCRdb applying MiXCR to the 5' RACE reads. The sample shows some 15,000 distinct CDR3 sequences, 4.7% of them seen only once. Study-level points and caveats: Tracking of tumor mutation counts was seen in expanded intratumoral alpha and beta TCR counts.

No cognate antigen is known for these TCRs. The material sequenced was lung tumor tissue, taken at surgery. All receptors come from a female donor with early-stage non-small cell lung cancer.

The table lists this clonotype with many counts. This beta chain is a stray sequence in a library constructed for alpha chains; its clone size is not meaningful. This chain uses TRBV18 with TRBJ2-5; D uncertain. Between the trimmed V and J ends, which lost 3 bases and 3 bases, there was a span of 11 bases. The CDR3 sequence is 14 residues long. Germline CDR1 is KGHSH and CDR2 is LQKENI. The CDR3 protein is CASSPTWGKETQYF. For the CDR3, the DNA is TGTGCCAGCTCACCGACCTGGGGAAAAGAGACCCAGTACTTC.

This clonotype was seen many times. With the library built for alpha chains, this beta chain is off target and its frequency is not meaningful. The chain joins TRBV7-9 to TRBJ2-7; the D is unclear. The germline V gene encodes CDR1 SEHNR and CDR2 FQNEAQ (reference sequence). V shed 5 bases and J shed 3 bases, with 14 bases lying between them. The CDR3 length is 14 residues. The CDR3 DNA follows: TGTGCCAGCAGCCCTCTTCCTGGCAGCTACGAGCAGTACTTC. It codes for CASSPLPGSYEQYF.

There are many counts of this clonotype. Because this beta chain is a stray read in a library intended to capture alpha chains, its abundance should not be given much weight. The chain uses TRBV18 and TRBJ1-2, with unresolved D. The CDR3 contains 13 residues. Trimming pared 3 bases from V and 4 bases from J, leaving 9 bases between. CDR1 is KGHSH, CDR2 LQKENI, per germline. CDR3 amino acids: CASSPTGSYGYTF. The CDR3 nucleotides read TGTGCCAGCTCACCCACGGGCTCCTATGGCTACACCTTC.

The table lists this clonotype with many counts. The size of this beta chain means little, since it is a stray read in a library made for alpha chains. CDR3 coding DNA: TGCAGCGTTGAAGGGGGTGATCGGGAGACCCAGTACTTC. It codes for CSVEGGDRETQYF. V gene TRBV29-1 combines with J gene TRBJ2-5; no firm D call. This CDR3 contains 13 residues. Deletions cut 1 base from V and 5 bases from J, with 11 bases between. The V gene's germline CDR1 is SQVTM and CDR2 ANQGSEA.

This clonotype was detected ten times or more. This beta chain is an unintended read in a library built for alpha chains; its size means little. The chain employs TRBV19 and TRBJ2-7, with D perhaps assigned TRBD1 or TRBD2 (5 bases each). This CDR3 has 11 amino acids. Per germline, CDR1 LNHDA and CDR2 SQIVND (reference sequence). The V end was cut by 9 bases, the J end by 4 bases, with 10 bases between. The CDR3 spells CASTGGYEQYF. DNA for the CDR3: TGTGCCAGCACTGGGGGATACGAGCAGTACTTC.

This clonotype was counted many times. Within a library made for alpha chains, this beta chain is off target, and its count is uninformative. The CDR3 DNA is TGTGCCAGCAGTTTTCGGCAGGGGGCCAATCAGCCCCAGCATTTT. Protein sequence: CASSFRQGANQPQHF. The chain uses TRBV12-3 or TRBV12-4 and TRBJ1-5; 8 nucleotides match TRBD1. This CDR3 comprises 15 residues. J gave up 3 bases and V 3 bases, and 4 bases lay outside the gene matches.

This clonotype is medium-sized. This beta chain was picked up by a library intended for alpha chains and is off target, so its count carries little meaning. This chain uses TRBV10-3 with TRBJ2-7; tentatively, D is TRBD1 (5 bases). CDR1 is ENHRY and CDR2 is SYGVKD in the germline V gene. The ends were cut back, 6 bases at V and 1 base at J, with 7 bases in the middle. The CDR3 is 12 amino acids. The DNA of the CDR3 is TGTGCCATCAGGGGGCCATCCTACGAGCAGTACTTC. This encodes CAIRGPSYEQYF.

This clonotype was counted ten times or more. This beta chain is an unintended read in a library built for alpha chains; its size means little. This chain connects TRBV3-1 to TRBJ1-3; no reliable D call. Germline-derived CDR1 and CDR2 are LGHDT and YNNKEL (reference sequence). This CDR3 spans 14 amino acids. V dropped 3 bases and J dropped 7 bases, with 13 bases sitting between them. CDR3 sequence: CASSQAAGRNTIYF. CDR3 coding DNA: TGTGCCAGCAGCCAGGCCGCTGGGAGGAACACCATATATTTT.

This clonotype was recorded a few times. Within a library made for alpha chains, this beta chain is off target, and its count is uninformative. This chain connects TRBV10-3 to TRBJ1-2; 7 positions match TRBD1. V was pared by 5 bases and J by 5 bases, with 8 bases of the junction left unmatched. The CDR3 loop spans 14 amino acids. Germline CDR1 ENHRY, CDR2 SYGVKD. Here the CDR3 reads CAISQTGALYGYTF. The CDR3 DNA sequence: TGTGCCATCAGTCAAACAGGGGCACTGTATGGCTACACCTTC.

This clonotype showed up many times. This beta chain is off target for a library built for alpha chains, so its abundance means little. The genes are TRBV7-2 and TRBJ1-5, with 8 bases matching TRBD1. The CDR3 spans 14 residues. The V and J ends lost 5 bases and 4 bases, in that order; junction bases with no gene match: 4. Germline V gives CDR1 SGHTA, CDR2 FQGNSA. Here the CDR3 DNA reads TGTGCCAGCAGCCTCAGACAGGGGAATCAGCCCCAGCATTTT. Protein product: CASSLRQGNQPQHF.

This clonotype was counted at least ten times. With the library built for alpha chains, this beta chain is off target and its frequency is not meaningful. The chain is built from TRBV7-9 and TRBJ1-1; D perhaps matches TRBD1 (6 bases). V lost 7 bases and J lost 1, with 13 bases in between. Germline assignment: CDR1 SEHNR and CDR2 FQNEAQ (reference sequence). The CDR3 is made up of 14 amino acids. This chain's CDR3 is CASTRQAANTEAFF. CDR3 nucleotide sequence: TGTGCCAGCACCCGACAGGCAGCGAACACTGAAGCTTTCTTT.

This clonotype was picked up many times. This beta chain appears as a stray read in a library generated for alpha chains; its size is not informative. The V and J genes are TRBV6-5 and TRBJ2-3; D is possibly TRBD2 (6 bases). Germline lookup yields CDR1 MNHEY and CDR2 SVGAGI. There are 15 residues in the CDR3. Deletions cut 11 bases from V and 0 bases from J, with 18 bases between. The CDR3 bases are TGTGCCGTCCGGGAAGGACTACCTAGCACAGATACGCAGTATTTT. Its translation is CAVREGLPSTDTQYF.

This clonotype was counted at least ten times. Within a library made for alpha chains, this beta chain is off target, and its count is uninformative. V is TRBV12-3 or TRBV12-4 and J is TRBJ1-5; no clear D. This CDR3 contains 14 residues. V lost 1 base, J lost 2 bases, and 6 bases lay in between. The CDR3 is CASSLGGGNQPQHF. CDR3 nucleotide sequence: TGTGCCAGCAGTTTAGGTGGCGGCAATCAGCCCCAGCATTTT.

Judged by abundance, this clonotype is medium-sized. The library was prepared for alpha chains; this beta chain is a stray read, so its frequency means little. J is TRBJ1-1 and V is TRBV7-2, with D possibly matching TRBD1 (5 bases). Germline V gives CDR1 SGHTA, CDR2 FQGNSA. Trimming shortened V by 2 bases and J by 3 bases, and 13 bases separated the two germline ends. The CDR3 contains 15 residues. The CDR3 region is CASSLIVLGDTEAFF. CDR3 nucleotides: TGTGCCAGCAGCTTAATTGTGCTGGGGGACACTGAAGCTTTCTTT. Full variable domain (outside the CDR3, taken from reference TRBV7-2 and TRBJ1-1): GAGVSQSPSNKVTEKGKDVELRCDPISGHTALYWYRQSLGQGLEFLIYFQGNSAPDKSGLPSDRFSAERTGGSVSTLTIQRTQQEDSAVYLCASSLIVLGDTEAFFGQGTRLTVV.

This clonotype has ten or more counts. This beta chain was picked up by a library intended for alpha chains and is off target, so its count carries little meaning. V usage is TRBV6-2 or TRBV6-3 and J usage is TRBJ1-2; 9 nucleotides align to TRBD1. This CDR3 is built from 13 residues. Germline loops: CDR1 MNHEY, CDR2 SVGEGT. Trimming at V came to 5 bases and at J to 4 bases, leaving 2 bases not matched to a gene. DNA for the CDR3: TGTGCCAGCAGTCCGGACAGGGGCTATGGCTACACCTTC. It is translated as CASSPDRGYGYTF.

This clonotype is termed medium-sized. This beta chain slipped into a library made for alpha chains as a stray read, so its size is not meaningful. The chain is built from TRBV24-1 and TRBJ2-3; D uncertain. V lost 6 bases and J lost 2, with 11 bases in between. Germline-derived CDR1 and CDR2 are KGHDR and SFDVKD. The CDR3 runs to 14 residues. The CDR3 DNA is TGTGCCACCAGTCAACAGAGCTACACAGATACGCAGTATTTT. This sequence encodes CATSQQSYTDTQYF.

As for this clonotype: The library was prepared for alpha chains; this beta chain is a stray read, so its frequency means little. V is TRBV7-2 and J is TRBJ2-1; D possibly corresponds to TRBD2 (7 bases). Germline lookup yields CDR1 SGHTA and CDR2 FQGNSA. The V end was cut by 6 bases, the J end by 4 bases, with 22 bases between. This CDR3 region has 17 residues. The CDR3 reads CASSRGLAVSLYNEQFF. Here the CDR3 DNA reads TGTGCCAGCAGTCGGGGGCTAGCGGTATCCTTGTACAATGAGCAGTTCTTC.

This clonotype has ten or more counts. Since it is a stray read in a library aimed at alpha chains, this beta chain has a size that is not meaningful. The chain recombines TRBV29-1 with TRBJ1-1; D not certain. Germline CDR1 reads SQVTM; CDR2 reads ANQGSEA. This CDR3 region has 12 residues. V was trimmed by 2 bases and J by 2 bases, leaving 6 bases between them. CDR3 sequence: CSVEPRNTEAFF. The CDR3 bases are TGCAGCGTTGAACCCAGAAACACTGAAGCTTTCTTT.

This clonotype was recorded at least ten times. A library made for alpha chains picked up this beta chain off target, so its size means little. The chain recombines TRBV7-2 with TRBJ1-4; D might be TRBD1 (5 bases). Germline lookup yields CDR1 SGHTA and CDR2 FQGNSA. V lost 5 bases, J lost 8 bases, and 18 bases lay in between. This CDR3 spans 15 amino acids. CDR3 in DNA: TGTGCCAGCAGCGTCCAGACAGTACCGAGGGAAAAACTGTTTTTT. It specifies CASSVQTVPREKLFF.

This clonotype showed up many times. A library made for alpha chains picked up this beta chain off target, so its size means little. The genes are TRBV7-9 and TRBJ1-1; the match to TRBD1 covers 7 bases. Germline V lookup: CDR1 SEHNR, CDR2 FQNEAQ (reference sequence). V trimming: 3 bases; J trimming: 11 bases; junction bases outside the gene matches: 12. The CDR3 length is 14 residues. CDR3 DNA: TGTGCCAGCAGCTTCGCTACAGGGGCCGGGCGGGCTTTCTTT. This encodes CASSFATGAGRAFF.